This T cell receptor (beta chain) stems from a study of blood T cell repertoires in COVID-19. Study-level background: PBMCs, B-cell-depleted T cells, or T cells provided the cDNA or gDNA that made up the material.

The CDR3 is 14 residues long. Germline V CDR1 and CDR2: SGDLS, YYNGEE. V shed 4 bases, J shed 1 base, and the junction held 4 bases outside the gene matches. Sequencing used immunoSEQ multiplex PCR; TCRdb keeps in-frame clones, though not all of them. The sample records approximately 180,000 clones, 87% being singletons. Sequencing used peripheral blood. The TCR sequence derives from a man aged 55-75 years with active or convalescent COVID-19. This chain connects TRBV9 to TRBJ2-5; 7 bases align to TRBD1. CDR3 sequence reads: CASSPGQIQETQYF. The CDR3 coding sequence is TGTGCCAGCAGCCCGGGACAGATCCAAGAGACCCAGTACTTC.